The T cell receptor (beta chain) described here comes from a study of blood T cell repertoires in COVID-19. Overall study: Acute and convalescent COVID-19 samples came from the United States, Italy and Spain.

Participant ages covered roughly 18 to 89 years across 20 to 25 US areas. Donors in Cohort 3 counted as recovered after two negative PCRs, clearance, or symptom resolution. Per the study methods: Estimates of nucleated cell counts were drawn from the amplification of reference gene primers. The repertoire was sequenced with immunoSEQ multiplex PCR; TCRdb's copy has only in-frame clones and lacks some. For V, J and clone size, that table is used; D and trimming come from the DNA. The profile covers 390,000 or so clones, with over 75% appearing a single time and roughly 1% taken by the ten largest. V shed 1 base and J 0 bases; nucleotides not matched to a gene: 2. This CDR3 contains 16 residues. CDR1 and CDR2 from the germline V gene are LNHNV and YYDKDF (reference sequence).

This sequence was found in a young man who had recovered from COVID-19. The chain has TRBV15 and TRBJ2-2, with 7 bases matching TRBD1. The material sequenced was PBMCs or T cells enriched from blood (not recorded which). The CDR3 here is CATSRAGTANTGELFF. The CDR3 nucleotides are TGTGCCACCAGCAGAGCAGGGACAGCGAACACCGGGGAGCTGTTTTTT.